Reported below is one TCR beta chain. The sample carries other DNA sequences with the same CDR3. This record comes from a study of T cell responses to AZD1222 COVID-19 vaccine. From germline, CDR1 is KGHSH and CDR2 LQKENI. The CDR3 length is 14 residues. V lost 1 base to trimming and J lost 2 bases, with 6 bases between them. Repertoires were generated with immunoSEQ multiplex PCR, while TCRdb's copy carries only in-frame clones and drops some. The sample comprises about 120,000 clones, around 87% of which are singletons, and about 2.9% rests with the top ten. V gene TRBV18 combines with J gene TRBJ1-3; D unclear. The receptor was isolated from an adult who received the AZD1222 COVID-19 vaccine. Sample: peripheral blood, taken 28 days after the second AZD1222 dose. The CDR3 DNA follows: TGTGCCAGCTCACCACTGGAAGCTGGAAACACCATATATTTT. Its translation: CASSPLEAGNTIYF.